This T cell receptor beta chain was identified during a study of post-analysis software for immune sequencing data. The overall study: Patients with relapsing-remitting, secondary progressive and progressive-relapsing multiple sclerosis courses were all represented.

Study-level results: Significantly lower normalized Chao1 diversity was seen in multiple sclerosis patients than in controls. The five TRBV segments detected at higher frequency in patients than in controls included TRBV5-6, TRBV5-1 and TRBV20-1.

CDR1 and CDR2 (germline): DFQATT, SNEGSKA (reference sequence). V lost 4 bases to trimming and J lost 6 bases, with 16 bases between them. The CDR3 is made up of 14 amino acids. For this clonotype: Antigen: not known.

Built from TCR beta cDNA, the libraries had unique molecular identifiers in them. Between about 1 and 10 million T cells gave rise to some 470,000 cDNA molecules. TCRdb independently ran MiXCR on the PCR reads; one entry per CDR3 protein. Of about 770,000 distinct CDR3 sequences in the sample, 35% to 55% are singletons; the top ten hold roughly 4.9%. This clonotype originated in a girl aged 10 to 17 with multiple sclerosis. The specimen sequenced was blood. The chain links TRBV20-1 to TRBJ1-5; D not resolved. For the CDR3, the DNA is TGCAGTGCTATCCCAAACAATCTTCCTCAGCCCCAGCATTTT. Its translation: CSAIPNNLPQPQHF.